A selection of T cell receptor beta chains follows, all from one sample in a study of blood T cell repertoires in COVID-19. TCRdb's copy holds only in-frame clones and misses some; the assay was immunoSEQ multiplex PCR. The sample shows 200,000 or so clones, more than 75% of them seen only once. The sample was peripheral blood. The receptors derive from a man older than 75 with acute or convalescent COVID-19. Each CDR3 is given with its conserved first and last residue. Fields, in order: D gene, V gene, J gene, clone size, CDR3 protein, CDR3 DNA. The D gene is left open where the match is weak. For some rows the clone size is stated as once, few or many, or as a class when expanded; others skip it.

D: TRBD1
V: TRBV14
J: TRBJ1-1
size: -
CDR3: CASSQLPSGQTNTEAFF
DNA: TGTGCCAGCAGCCAGCTCCCCTCGGGACAGACGAACACTGAAGCTTTCTTT

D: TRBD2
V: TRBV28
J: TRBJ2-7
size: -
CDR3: CASRTGTSGSHEQYF
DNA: TGTGCCAGCAGAACCGGGACTAGCGGGAGTCACGAGCAGTACTTC

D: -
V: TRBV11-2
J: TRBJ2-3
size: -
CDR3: CASSLVDNPTDTQYF
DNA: TGTGCCAGCAGCTTAGTGGACAACCCCACAGATACGCAGTATTTT

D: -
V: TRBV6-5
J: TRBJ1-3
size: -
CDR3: CASSYSGSNTIYF
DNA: TGTGCCAGCAGTTACTCTGGTAGTAACACCATATATTTT

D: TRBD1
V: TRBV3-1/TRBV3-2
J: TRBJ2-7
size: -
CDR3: CASSPAGQGASEQYF
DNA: TGTGCCAGCAGCCCGGCGGGACAGGGGGCCTCCGAGCAGTACTTC

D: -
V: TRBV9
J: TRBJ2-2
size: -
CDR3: CASSVGVPPGELFF
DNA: TGTGCCAGCAGCGTCGGTGTGCCTCCCGGGGAGCTGTTTTTT

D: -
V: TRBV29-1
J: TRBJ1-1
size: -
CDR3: CSVFRGTEAFF
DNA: TGCAGCGTTTTCAGGGGAACTGAAGCTTTCTTT

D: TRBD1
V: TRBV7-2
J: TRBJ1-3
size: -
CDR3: CASSLMTGGFYTIYF
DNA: TGTGCCAGCAGCTTGATGACAGGGGGATTTTACACCATATATTTT

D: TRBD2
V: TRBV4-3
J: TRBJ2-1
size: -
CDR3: CASSYPNGGVIDNEQFF
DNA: TGCGCCAGCAGCTATCCCAATGGGGGGGTAATCGACAATGAGCAGTTCTTC

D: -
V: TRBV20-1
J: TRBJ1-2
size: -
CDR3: CSASYLRAGYTF
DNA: TGCAGTGCTAGTTATTTGAGGGCTGGCTACACCTTC

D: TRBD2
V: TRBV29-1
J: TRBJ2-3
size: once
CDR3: CSFQRSGRAGDTQYF
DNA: TGCAGCTTCCAGAGAAGCGGGAGGGCGGGGGATACGCAGTATTTT

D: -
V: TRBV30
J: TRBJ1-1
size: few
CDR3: CAWIRQGLNTEAFF
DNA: TGTGCCTGGATCCGCCAGGGGCTGAACACTGAAGCTTTCTTT

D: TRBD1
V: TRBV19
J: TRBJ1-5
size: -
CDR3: CASSTQGYSNQPQHF
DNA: TGTGCCAGTAGTACACAGGGGTATAGCAATCAGCCCCAGCATTTT

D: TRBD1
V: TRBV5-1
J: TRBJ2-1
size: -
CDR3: CASSFSPGTGGRGHKFF
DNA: TGCGCCAGCAGCTTTAGTCCCGGGACAGGGGGAAGGGGCCATAAGTTCTTC

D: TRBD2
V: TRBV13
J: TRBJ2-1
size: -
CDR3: CASSLGGRAYNEQFF
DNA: TGTGCCAGCAGCTTGGGAGGGAGGGCCTACAATGAGCAGTTCTTC

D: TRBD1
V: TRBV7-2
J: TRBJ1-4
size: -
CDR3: CASSLNRGSNEKLFF
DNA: TGTGCCAGCAGCTTGAACAGGGGGTCTAATGAAAAACTGTTTTTT

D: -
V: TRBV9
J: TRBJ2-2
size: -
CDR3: CASSISRGELFF
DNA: TGTGCCAGCAGCATAAGCAGGGGGGAGCTGTTTTTT

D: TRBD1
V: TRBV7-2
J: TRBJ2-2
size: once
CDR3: CASSFGTGGGTGELFF
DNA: TGTGCCAGCAGCTTTGGGACAGGGGGTGGCACCGGGGAGCTGTTTTTT

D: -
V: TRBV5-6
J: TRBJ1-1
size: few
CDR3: CASSFRTLNTEAFF
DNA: TGTGCCAGCAGCTTTCGAACACTGAACACTGAAGCTTTCTTT

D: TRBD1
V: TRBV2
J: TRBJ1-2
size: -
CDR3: CASSLGQGNYGYTF
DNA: TGTGCCAGCAGCCTTGGACAGGGGAACTATGGCTACACCTTC

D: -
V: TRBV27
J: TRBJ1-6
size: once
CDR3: CASSLQVAGINSPLHF
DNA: TGTGCCAGCAGTCTCCAGGTCGCGGGGATCAATTCACCCCTCCACTTT

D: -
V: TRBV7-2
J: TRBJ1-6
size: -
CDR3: CASSIQQGVNSPLHF
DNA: TGTGCCAGCAGCATCCAACAGGGAGTTAATTCACCCCTCCACTTT

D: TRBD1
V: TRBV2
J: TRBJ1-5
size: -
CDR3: CASSEVSGGRSPQHF
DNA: TGTGCCAGCAGTGAAGTGTCAGGGGGAAGATCGCCCCAGCATTTT